The present TCR beta chain was sequenced within a study of blood T cells in healthy people across ages. Study findings and constraints: Since the PBMCs were unsorted, naive and antigen-experienced cells could not be conclusively compared. Observed TCR beta diversity showed a strong correlation with the percentage of naive T cells as measured by flow cytometry.

Individuals who donated were healthy Caucasians from Russia aged about 6 to 90. The CDR3 is 15 amino acids. V was pared by 2 bases and J by 6 bases, with 17 bases between. Germline assignment: CDR1 SGHRS and CDR2 YFSETQ. There are a few counts of this clonotype. Its antigen remains unidentified. Primers used in a second PCR of about 6 to 11 cycles were a sample-barcoded 5' primer and a J-beta primer mix. Per sample, CDR3-containing paired-end reads numbered at least 2.5 million. TCRdb passed the 5' RACE reads through MiXCR, listing each CDR3 protein once. The table records 1.5 million to 2 million distinct CDR3 sequences, about 39% of them present only once.

What was sequenced was blood. The sequence came from a human donor in good health. The chain employs TRBV5-1 and TRBJ1-2; no firm D call. The CDR3 is CASSLERATRNGYTF. In nucleotides, the CDR3 is TGCGCCAGCAGCTTAGAACGGGCCACCAGGAATGGCTACACCTTC.